These T cell receptor beta chains were read from a single sample in a study of T-cell memory formation after mild COVID-19. MiXCR, applied by TCRdb to the 5' RACE reads, yields one record per CDR3 protein. Seen here are roughly 560,000 distinct CDR3 sequences, approximately 20% observed once, and the top ten hold approximately 13%. The sequencing input was PBMCs or a T cell subset sorted from them (not recorded which). All receptors derive from an adult woman who had mild COVID-19 (a few samples of this study predate the infection). Cell type and time point are not known. The CDR3 runs from the conserved cysteine through the conserved F or W. A D gene is named only where the DNA matches it firmly. Clone size is shown for a subset of rows, as once, few, many or a class of expanded clone.

>NA|NA|TRBJ1-1|TRBV12-3/TRBV12-4
CASSGLRGTEAFF
TGTGCCAGCAGCGGGCTAAGAGGCACTGAAGCTTTCTTT
>NA|NA|TRBJ2-7|TRBV10-3
CAISESGRGYEQYF
TGTGCCATCAGTGAGTCAGGCAGGGGTTACGAGCAGTACTTC
>NA|NA|TRBJ2-3|TRBV30
CAWSMTIRTDTQYF
TGTGCCTGGAGTATGACGATTCGCACAGATACGCAGTATTTT
>NA|many|TRBJ2-1|TRBV7-9
CASTYGIGSYNEQFF
TGTGCCAGCACCTATGGCATAGGCTCCTACAATGAGCAGTTCTTC
>NA|NA|TRBJ1-4|TRBV12-3/TRBV12-4
CASSLGDTYEKLFF
TGTGCCAGCAGTTTAGGGGACACCTATGAAAAACTGTTTTTT
>NA|NA|TRBJ2-7|TRBV29-1
CSVGLSSSYEQYF
TGCAGCGTAGGACTTTCGAGCTCCTACGAGCAGTACTTC
>NA|NA|TRBJ2-5|TRBV15
CATSRDQLPQETQYF
TGTGCCACCAGCAGAGATCAGTTACCTCAGGAGACCCAGTACTTC
>NA|many|TRBJ1-2|TRBV24-1
CATSDFDRSYGYTF
TGTGCCACCAGTGATTTCGACAGGAGCTATGGCTACACCTTC
>TRBD2|NA|TRBJ2-1|TRBV20-1
CSPRRERSYNEQFF
TGCAGCCCCAGGCGGGAGCGCTCCTACAATGAGCAGTTCTTC
>NA|NA|TRBJ1-1|TRBV29-1
CSVEGRQGSGYGEAFF
TGCAGCGTTGAGGGCCGTCAGGGGAGCGGGTATGGTGAAGCTTTCTTT
>NA|NA|TRBJ2-7|TRBV24-1
CATSDPNRGYEQYF
TGTGCCACCAGTGACCCCAACCGGGGTTACGAGCAGTACTTC
>TRBD1|NA|TRBJ1-1|TRBV14
CASRPGGKPTEAFF
TGTGCCAGCAGGCCAGGGGGAAAGCCCACTGAAGCTTTCTTT
>NA|NA|TRBJ2-1|TRBV3-1
CASSQAPPGQYNEQFF
TGTGCCAGCAGCCAAGCTCCGCCCGGACAGTACAATGAGCAGTTCTTC
>NA|NA|TRBJ1-5|TRBV6-1
CASSEEGSQHF
TGTGCCAGCAGTGAGGAGGGGTCCCAGCATTTT
>TRBD2|few|TRBJ2-1|TRBV15
CATSRGSSLTSGEYNEQFF
TGTGCCACCAGCAGAGGTTCCAGTCTTACTAGCGGGGAGTACAATGAGCAGTTCTTC
>TRBD2|once|TRBJ2-3|TRBV20-1
CSASWERGVTDTQYF
TGCAGTGCTAGCTGGGAGCGGGGGGTCACAGATACGCAGTATTTT
>TRBD2|NA|TRBJ2-5|TRBV9
CASSLSGGVIQETQYF
TGTGCCAGCAGCTTATCTGGGGGGGTAATCCAAGAGACCCAGTACTTC
>TRBD2|NA|TRBJ2-1|TRBV4-2
CASSGAGGFEQFF
TGTGCCAGCAGTGGGGCGGGAGGGTTTGAGCAGTTCTTC
>NA|NA|TRBJ1-5|TRBV6-5
CASRPRADRNNQPQHF
TGTGCCAGCAGGCCCCGGGCGGACAGAAACAATCAGCCCCAGCATTTT
>NA|few|TRBJ2-7|TRBV7-2
CASSNQRSSYEQYF
TGTGCCAGCAGCAATCAGCGTAGCTCCTACGAGCAGTACTTC
>NA|NA|TRBJ2-3|TRBV9
CASSVEGTHTGDTQYF
TGTGCCAGCAGCGTAGAAGGTACCCACACCGGAGATACGCAGTATTTT
>NA|NA|TRBJ2-2|TRBV3-1
CASSPRWVSTGELFF
TGTGCCAGCAGCCCCAGATGGGTATCCACCGGGGAGCTGTTTTTT
>TRBD1|few|TRBJ1-5|TRBV30
CAWSTPDRLKPQHF
TGTGCCTGGAGTACCCCGGACAGGCTAAAGCCCCAGCATTTT
>TRBD1|few|TRBJ2-7|TRBV6-2/TRBV6-3
CASSPWDRDEQYF
TGTGCCAGCAGTCCCTGGGACAGGGACGAGCAGTACTTC
>NA|NA|TRBJ2-3|TRBV2
CARTGETDTTDTQYF
TGTGCCAGAACGGGTGAAACAGACACCACAGATACGCAGTATTTT
>NA|NA|TRBJ1-1|TRBV12-3/TRBV12-4
CASSFERGNTEAFF
TGTGCCAGCAGCTTTGAGAGGGGGAACACTGAAGCTTTCTTT
>TRBD2|few|TRBJ2-4|TRBV3-1
CASSQSWGPGGKNIQYF
TGTGCCAGCAGCCAATCTTGGGGTCCGGGAGGAAAAAACATTCAGTACTTC
>NA|few|TRBJ2-2|TRBV7-2
CASSLIGSTGELFF
TGTGCCAGCAGCTTAATCGGGAGTACCGGGGAGCTGTTTTTT
>NA|few|TRBJ2-2|TRBV7-6
CASSFSQSGELFF
TGTGCCAGCAGCTTCAGCCAGTCCGGGGAGCTGTTTTTT
>NA|NA|TRBJ1-5|TRBV29-1
CSVYRCQRAVMVNQPQHF
NA
>NA|few|TRBJ2-7|TRBV2
CASLEGSSYEQYF
TGTGCCAGCCTAGAGGGAAGCTCCTACGAGCAGTACTTC
>TRBD1|NA|TRBJ2-7|TRBV6-5
CASMDREDEQYF
TGTGCCAGCATGGACAGGGAGGACGAGCAGTACTTC
>TRBD1|NA|TRBJ2-7|TRBV29-1
CSVVTGGTDEQYF
TGCAGCGTTGTGACAGGGGGAACGGACGAGCAGTACTTC
>TRBD2|few|TRBJ2-5|TRBV27
CASSPYRSPPGGEVGKTQYF
TGTGCCAGCAGTCCATACAGGTCTCCACCGGGAGGGGAGGTAGGAAAGACCCAGTACTTC
>NA|once|TRBJ2-7|TRBV21-1
CASSAPLRDSIYEQYF
TGTGCCAGCAGCGCGCCCCTTCGGGACAGTATCTACGAGCAGTACTTC
>NA|NA|TRBJ2-3|TRBV3-1
CASSNQGTTDTQYF
TGTGCCAGCAGCAACCAGGGGACCACAGATACGCAGTATTTT
>TRBD1|NA|TRBJ2-1|TRBV15
CATSRDGQGSSYNEQFF
TGTGCCACCAGCAGAGACGGACAGGGGAGCTCCTACAATGAGCAGTTCTTC
>TRBD2|few|TRBJ2-3|TRBV7-9
CASSLGLTSGTLLSTDTQYF
TGTGCCAGCAGCTTAGGCCTGACTAGCGGGACACTCTTAAGCACAGATACGCAGTATTTT
>NA|few|TRBJ2-7|TRBV25-1
CASSVGPLHSYEQYF
TGTGCCAGCAGTGTGGGACCGCTACACTCCTACGAGCAGTACTTC
>TRBD2|few|TRBJ2-2|TRBV5-1
CASSVTSGAGTGELFF
TGCGCCAGCAGCGTTACTAGCGGGGCTGGGACCGGGGAGCTGTTTTTT
>NA|many|TRBJ2-7|TRBV3-1
CASSQDLWGTGTYEQYF
TGTGCCAGCAGCCAAGATTTGTGGGGCACCGGAACCTACGAGCAGTACTTC
>TRBD2|few|TRBJ2-7|TRBV5-4
CASSWGTSGTEQYF
TGTGCCAGCAGCTGGGGGACTAGCGGGACCGAGCAGTACTTC
>TRBD2|few|TRBJ2-7|TRBV6-5
CASSSGSSGTLTYEQYF
TGTGCCAGCAGTTCTGGGAGTAGCGGGACTCTAACCTACGAGCAGTACTTC
>TRBD2|many|TRBJ2-2|TRBV12-3/TRBV12-4
CASSRGPGGGGELFF
TGTGCCAGCAGTCGCGGGCCGGGAGGCGGAGGGGAGCTGTTTTTT
>NA|NA|TRBJ1-1|TRBV3-1
CASSPTRGGAFF
TGTGCCAGCAGCCCCACACGGGGGGGAGCTTTCTTT
>NA|NA|TRBJ2-2|TRBV19
CASSPSPGTTGELFF
TGTGCCAGTAGTCCCTCTCCAGGGACCACCGGGGAGCTGTTTTTT
>NA|NA|TRBJ2-5|TRBV20-1
CSARVPGKETQYF
TGCAGTGCTAGAGTCCCCGGTAAAGAGACCCAGTACTTC
>TRBD2|few|TRBJ2-3|TRBV10-2
CASTGRGLAGGLGTDTQYF
TGCGCCAGCACCGGCAGGGGACTAGCGGGAGGGCTGGGCACAGATACGCAGTATTTT
>NA|NA|TRBJ1-3|TRBV10-3
CAISDGNSGNTIYF
TGTGCCATCAGTGACGGTAACTCTGGAAACACCATATATTTT
>NA|NA|TRBJ1-4|TRBV2
CASVEQGRDEKLFF
TGTGCCAGCGTCGAACAGGGTAGGGACGAAAAACTGTTTTTT
>NA|NA|TRBJ2-5|TRBV7-9
CASSVGGWETQYF
TGTGCCAGCAGCGTTGGGGGTTGGGAGACCCAGTACTTC